One sample yielded the 24 T cell receptor beta chains listed below, sequenced in a study of regulatory T cells in long-lasting Graves disease. Arm-PCR of CDR3 regions and iRepertoire HTBI primers were the basis on which TCR beta libraries were built. TCRdb ran MiXCR on the multiplex PCR reads and lists one entry per CDR3 protein. The sample includes roughly 430,000 distinct CDR3 sequences, about a sixth of them seen just once. As to time point: newly diagnosed GD, antithyroid drugs for less than 3 months. Following extraction of RNA from PBMCs, that RNA was used to make the TCR library. This same sample was also part of a study on T cells in Graves' hyperthyroidism and ophthalmopathy.

Sequencing used peripheral blood mononuclear cells (PBMCs), obtained at new diagnosis, from a patient treated with antithyroid drugs. The receptor source for this set is a woman younger than 45 with Graves disease.

The genes are TRBV15 and TRBJ1-2, with TRBD1 matching over 7 bases. Unmatched junction bases numbered 5, after V lost 0 bases and J lost 4 bases. This CDR3 comprises 15 residues. Germline-derived CDR1 and CDR2 are LNHNV and YYDKDF (reference sequence). The CDR3 DNA reads as TGTGCCACCAGCAGAGATAAGGGACAGAGCTATGGCTACACCTTC. Translated: CATSRDKGQSYGYTF.

This chain links TRBV19 with TRBJ1-1; TRBD1 is a possible D gene (5 bases). Germline V lookup: CDR1 LNHDA, CDR2 SQIVND (reference sequence). V was pared by 3 bases and J by 0 bases, with 14 bases between. This CDR3 comprises 16 residues. The DNA of the CDR3 is TGTGCCAGTAGTATCCCGCGCGGGGGTATGAACACTGAAGCTTTCTTT. As protein: CASSIPRGGMNTEAFF.

This clonotype has a count of ten or more. V and J are TRBV30 and TRBJ1-4, with 7 bases matching TRBD1. Germline CDR1 is GTSNPN and CDR2 is SVGIG (reference sequence). The CDR3 covers 14 residues. Trimming removed 2 bases from V and 10 bases from J; junction bases left unmatched: 10. The CDR3 spells CAWSPSGTARKLFF. The DNA of the CDR3 is TGTGCCTGGAGTCCGTCGGGGACAGCCAGAAAACTGTTTTTT.

Ten or more counts support this clonotype. This chain joins TRBV3-1 and TRBJ1-5; D ambiguous. The CDR3 has 15 amino acids. Deletions cut 1 base from V and 3 bases from J, with 10 bases between. Per germline, CDR1 LGHDT and CDR2 YNNKEL (reference sequence). CDR3 sequence: CASSQAGVPNQPQHF. CDR3 sequence (DNA): TGTGCCAGCAGCCAAGCCGGGGTTCCCAATCAGCCCCAGCATTTT.

Regarding this clonotype: One base away lies a much larger clone, so this may be a sequencing read error. J is TRBJ2-7 and V is TRBV7-9; D unresolved. This CDR3 comprises 11 residues. From germline, CDR1 is SEHNR and CDR2 FQNEAQ (reference sequence). V lost 4 bases, J lost 5 bases, and 6 bases lay in between. CDR3 residues: CASSSPHEQYF. In nucleotides, the CDR3 is TGTGCCAGCAGCTCCCCTCACGAGCAGTACTTC.

This clonotype was detected ten times or more. The rearrangement links TRBV12-3 or TRBV12-4 to TRBJ2-7; 10 bases are a match to TRBD1. The CDR3 totals 15 residues. Trimming took 7 bases from V and 0 from J; bases not matched to a gene: 6. The CDR3 reads CASTLGQGLSYEQYF. Written as DNA, the CDR3 is TGTGCCAGCACGCTGGGACAGGGGCTCTCCTACGAGCAGTACTTC.

This clonotype came up many times. CDR3 nucleotides: TGTGCCAGCAGCTTTAGGATTAACTATGGCTACACCTTC. This codes for CASSFRINYGYTF. V and J are TRBV7-8 and TRBJ1-2, with D unresolved. The CDR3 totals 13 residues. Germline V gene lookup returns CDR1 SGHVS and CDR2 FQNEAQ. V was pared by 3 bases and J by 1 base, with 6 bases between.

This clonotype has a count of ten or more. The chain links TRBV18 to TRBJ1-1, with a weak D call TRBD1 (6 bases). V dropped 8 bases and J dropped 3 bases, with 13 bases sitting between them. The V gene's germline CDR1 is KGHSH and CDR2 LQKENI. The length of the CDR3 is 13 residues. The chain's CDR3 is CASSPRTDTEAFF. CDR3 nucleotides: TGTGCCAGCAGTCCTCGGACAGACACTGAAGCTTTCTTT.

The table lists this clonotype with a few counts. V gene TRBV10-2 combines with J gene TRBJ2-2; D is unclear. Germline-derived CDR1 and CDR2 are WSHSY and SAAADI. CDR3 length equals 13 residues. V was shortened by 7 bases and J by 6 bases, with 12 bases between the two germline ends. The CDR3 is CASTLTLAGELFF. The CDR3 nucleotides read TGCGCCAGCACCCTGACACTGGCCGGGGAGCTGTTTTTT.

This chain links TRBV20-1 with TRBJ1-5; possible D gene TRBD1, 5 bases. The V end was cut by 6 bases, the J end by 7 bases, with 19 bases between. This CDR3 comprises 14 residues. Germline V gene lookup returns CDR1 DFQATT and CDR2 SNEGSKA (reference sequence). CDR3: CSARVGQILQPQHF. The DNA for the CDR3 is TGCAGTGCCCGAGTAGGACAAATCTTGCAGCCCCAGCATTTT.

This clonotype was counted many times. The CDR3 ends on some other residue instead of the conserved phenylalanine or tryptophan, so this is likely a read error. CDR3 sequence: CAWRGTASEQYL. CDR3 in DNA: TGTGCCTGGAGGGGGACGGCCAGCGAGCAGTACCTC. The chain has TRBV30 and TRBJ2-7; the D gene could be TRBD1 or TRBD2 (5 bases each). The length of the CDR3 is 12 residues. V was cut by 3 bases and J by 6 bases, with 12 bases left in between. The germline CDR1 and CDR2 sequences are GTSNPN and SVGIG (reference sequence).

There are many counts of this clonotype. The chain is built from TRBV5-6 and TRBJ2-1; no firm D call. CDR3 length: 16 residues. The V gene lost 3 bases and the J gene lost 3 bases, with 16 bases spanning the gap. Germline CDR1 SGHDT, CDR2 YYEEEE. The CDR3 DNA sequence: TGTGCCAGCAGCTATCCCTTCGCGCGAGGCTACAATGAGCAGTTCTTC. This sequence encodes CASSYPFARGYNEQFF.

The chain recombines TRBV19 with TRBJ1-6; D might be TRBD1 (5 bases). The CDR3 covers 14 residues. The germline V and J ends were trimmed by 4 bases and 9 bases, with 13 bases remaining between them. Germline loops: CDR1 LNHDA, CDR2 SQIVND (reference sequence). The CDR3 protein is CASSTSGNASPLHF. In DNA form, the CDR3 reads TGTGCCAGTAGTACCTCAGGGAACGCTTCACCCCTCCACTTT.

At least ten counts were recorded for this clonotype. The chain carries TRBV29-1 and TRBJ2-7, with 10 bases matching TRBD2. Germline-derived CDR1 and CDR2 are SQVTM and ANQGSEA. The CDR3 runs to 16 residues. After removal of 4 bases from V and 7 bases from J, the junction contained 16 bases not matched to a gene. CDR3 sequence reads: CSVGTTYLAGGGEQYF. For the CDR3, the DNA is TGCAGCGTTGGAACCACCTATTTAGCGGGGGGAGGTGAGCAGTACTTC.

This clonotype appeared many times. The chain uses TRBV27 and TRBJ2-2, with TRBD2 matching over 10 bases. Germline values: CDR1 MNHEY, CDR2 SMNVEV (reference sequence). V lost 6 bases and J lost 5; bases outside the gene matches: 12. The CDR3 spans 17 residues. Written as DNA, the CDR3 is TGTGCCAGCAGACCTACAAGCGGGAGGGCCCTTACCGGGGAGCTGTTTTTT. The encoded protein is CASRPTSGRALTGELFF.

This rearrangement joins TRBV7-9 to TRBJ1-4; D not certain. V was shortened by 0 bases and J by 4 bases, with 12 bases between the two germline ends. CDR1 and CDR2 from the germline V gene are SEHNR and FQNEAQ (reference sequence). This CDR3 contains 16 residues. The chain's CDR3 is CASSLAEEGFNEKLFF. CDR3 nucleotides: TGTGCCAGCAGCTTAGCGGAGGAGGGTTTTAATGAAAAACTGTTTTTT.

This clonotype turned up a few times. Its ends do not fully match the called genes, so a read error is possible. V and J are TRBV6-1 and TRBJ1-5; the match to TRBD1 covers 11 bases. Germline CDR1 MNHNS, CDR2 SASEGT. The CDR3 length is 17 residues. Here the CDR3 DNA reads TGTGCCAGCAGTCCCGGGACAGGGGGTTTTAGCAATCAGCTCCAGCATTTT. It specifies CASSPGTGGFSNQLQHF.

In this sample, this clonotype turned up many times. The chain recombines TRBV18 with TRBJ2-7, with D perhaps matching TRBD1 or TRBD2 (5 bases each). The CDR3 totals 15 residues. Germline loops: CDR1 KGHSH, CDR2 LQKENI. Between the trimmed V and J ends, which lost 2 bases and 6 bases, there was a span of 17 bases. Here the CDR3 reads CASSPGARELGEQYF. DNA of the CDR3: TGTGCCAGCTCACCAGGGGCCAGGGAGCTGGGCGAGCAGTACTTC.

This clonotype has a count of ten or more. The CDR3 nucleotides read TGCAGTGCTAGAACCGGGACAGGGGTCGTTCAGCCCCAGCATTTT. Translated, it gives CSARTGTGVVQPQHF. The rearrangement links TRBV20-1 to TRBJ1-5; 10 bases map to TRBD1. This CDR3 spans 15 amino acids. Germline trimming cut 2 bases from V and 6 bases from J; bases unmatched to any gene: 7. The germline CDR1 and CDR2 sequences are DFQATT and SNEGSKA (reference sequence).

In its sample, this clonotype was seen a few times. This rearrangement joins TRBV15 to TRBJ2-3; TRBD2 might be the D (6 bases). The germline gives CDR1 LNHNV, CDR2 YYDKDF (reference sequence). V gave up 5 bases and J gave up 0 bases, with 12 bases separating them. The CDR3 loop spans 15 amino acids. CDR3 sequence: CATSPGGTSTDTQYF. The CDR3 region has the DNA TGTGCCACCAGCCCCGGCGGGACTAGCACAGATACGCAGTATTTT. Combining the CDR3 with reference TRBV15 and TRBJ2-3 gives the whole variable domain DAMVIQNPRYQVTQFGKPVTLSCSQTLNHNVMYWYQQKSSQAPKLLFHYYDKDFNNEADTPDNFQSRRPNTSFCFLDIRSPGLGDTAMYLCATSPGGTSTDTQYFGPGTRLTVL.

Only a few counts were recorded for this clonotype. With a much larger clone just one base away, this may be a read error. J is TRBJ2-1 and V is TRBV28, with D tentatively TRBD2 (6 bases). Germline loops: CDR1 MDHEN, CDR2 SYDVKM. This CDR3 comprises 14 residues. The DNA of the CDR3 is TGTGCCAGCAGTTGGGACTCCGACGTCGATGAGCTGTTCTTC. Amino acids: CASSWDSDVDELFF.

Turning to this clonotype: A read error is possible here, since a much larger clone lies one base away. V usage is TRBV20-1 and J usage is TRBJ2-5; D remains unclear. Germline-derived CDR1 and CDR2 are DFQATT and SNEGSKA (reference sequence). CDR3 length: 11 amino acids. With 4 bases removed from V and 11 bases from J, the gap between germline ends came to 14 bases. CDR3 sequence reads: CSAKQYNEQYF. DNA for the CDR3: TGCAGTGCTAAGCAGTACAATGAGCAGTACTTC.

Worth noting for this clonotype: Just one base apart from a much larger clone, this may be a read error. This chain links TRBV11-2 with TRBJ1-2, with TRBD1 matching over 7 bases. In germline, CDR1 is SGHAT, CDR2 FQNNGV. The junction had 8 bases not matched to a gene; V was cut back by 5 bases and J by 8 bases. The CDR3 is 13 residues long. CDR3 sequence: CASSRGQARGYTF. The CDR3 DNA reads as TGTGCCAGCAGCCGCGGACAGGCGAGGGGCTACACCTTC.

This clonotype appeared a few times. The junction differs from germline at one of its ends, possibly a read error. The chain links TRBV7-2 to TRBJ2-7; TRBD1 matches 10 bases. The CDR3 totals 14 residues. Germline assignment: CDR1 SGHTA and CDR2 FQGNSA. In nucleotides, the CDR3 is TGTGCCAGCAGCCCCGGGACAGGGGAGGACGAGCGGTACTTC. It is translated as CASSPGTGEDERYF. Based on the CDR3 plus reference TRBV7-2 and TRBJ2-7, the full variable domain is GAGVSQSPSNKVTEKGKDVELRCDPISGHTALYWYRQSLGQGLEFLIYFQGNSAPDKSGLPSDRFSAERTGGSVSTLTIQRTQQEDSAVYLCASSPGTGEDERYFGPGTRLTVT.